This TCR beta chain was documented in a study of T cells in Graves' hyperthyroidism and ophthalmopathy. Study-wide context: At the time of initial diagnosis and before any treatment, peripheral blood was collected. General study results and limits: Ophthalmopathy was separated from stable hyperthyroidism by a 13 V-J model.

This clonotype was picked up many times. Its antigen is not identified. CDR3 length: 16 residues. Trimming took 7 bases from V and 6 from J, leaving 21 bases between them. Germline-derived CDR1 and CDR2 are KGHDR and SFDVKD. Stable disease denoted Graves' hyperthyroidism without ophthalmopathy progression within 18 months. RNA transcripts served as the template for amplifying TCR beta CDR3 regions. The TCR CDR3 first-round RT-PCR relied on the HTBI primer set. A single record per CDR3 protein comes from TCRdb applying MiXCR to the multiplex PCR reads. The sample holds under 800,000 distinct CDR3 sequences, approximately 15% seen once.

The sample comprised blood. The TCR was taken from a woman younger than 35 with Graves' hyperthyroidism. The chain couples TRBV24-1 to TRBJ2-1, with D tentatively TRBD2 (6 bases). The chain's CDR3 is CATSPNQGGSGNEQFF. As DNA, the CDR3 is TGTGCCACCAGCCCCAACCAGGGAGGTAGCGGCAATGAGCAGTTCTTC.